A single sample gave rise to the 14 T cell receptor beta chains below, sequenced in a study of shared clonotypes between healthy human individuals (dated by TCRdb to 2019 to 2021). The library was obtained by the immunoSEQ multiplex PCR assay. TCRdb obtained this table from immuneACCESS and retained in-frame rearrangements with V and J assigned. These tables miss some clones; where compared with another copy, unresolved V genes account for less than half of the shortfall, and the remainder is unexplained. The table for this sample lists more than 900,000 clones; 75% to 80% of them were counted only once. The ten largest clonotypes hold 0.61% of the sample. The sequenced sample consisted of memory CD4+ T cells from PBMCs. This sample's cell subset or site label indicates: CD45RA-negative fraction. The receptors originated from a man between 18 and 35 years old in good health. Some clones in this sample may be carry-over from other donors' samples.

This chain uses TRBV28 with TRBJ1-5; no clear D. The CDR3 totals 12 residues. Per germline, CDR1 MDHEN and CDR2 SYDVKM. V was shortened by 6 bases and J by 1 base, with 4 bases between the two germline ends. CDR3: CASRGSNQPQHF. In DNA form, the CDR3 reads TGTGCCAGCAGAGGGAGCAATCAGCCCCAGCATTTT.

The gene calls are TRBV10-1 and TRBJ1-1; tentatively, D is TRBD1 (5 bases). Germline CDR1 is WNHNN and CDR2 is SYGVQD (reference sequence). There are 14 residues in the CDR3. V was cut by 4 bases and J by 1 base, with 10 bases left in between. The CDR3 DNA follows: TGCGCCAGCAGTGCGGGGGAGGCGAACACTGAAGCTTTCTTT. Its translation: CASSAGEANTEAFF.

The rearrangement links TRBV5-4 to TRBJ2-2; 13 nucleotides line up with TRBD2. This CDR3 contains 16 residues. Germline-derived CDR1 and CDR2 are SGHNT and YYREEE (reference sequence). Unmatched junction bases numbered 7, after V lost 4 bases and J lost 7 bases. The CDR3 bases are TGTGCCAGCAGCGCGGGACTAGCGGGACAGGTCGGGGAGCTGTTTTTT. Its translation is CASSAGLAGQVGELFF.

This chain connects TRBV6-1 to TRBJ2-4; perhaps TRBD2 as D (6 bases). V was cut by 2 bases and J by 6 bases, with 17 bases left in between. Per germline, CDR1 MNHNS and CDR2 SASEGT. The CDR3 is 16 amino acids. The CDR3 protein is CASSEFGSGVRNIQYF. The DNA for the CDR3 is TGTGCCAGCAGTGAATTCGGGAGTGGGGTAAGAAACATTCAGTACTTC.

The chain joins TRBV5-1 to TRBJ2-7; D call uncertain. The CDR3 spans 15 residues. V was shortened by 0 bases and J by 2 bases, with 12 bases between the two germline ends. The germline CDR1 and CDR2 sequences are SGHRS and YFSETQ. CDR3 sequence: CASSLGGSTAYEQYF. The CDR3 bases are TGCGCCAGCAGCTTGGGAGGCAGCACCGCCTACGAGCAGTACTTC.

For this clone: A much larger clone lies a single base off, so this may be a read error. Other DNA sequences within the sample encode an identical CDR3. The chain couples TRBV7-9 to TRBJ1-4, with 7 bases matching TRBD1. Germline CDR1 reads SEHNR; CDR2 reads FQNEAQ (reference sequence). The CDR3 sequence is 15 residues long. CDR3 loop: CASSLGGSANEKLFF. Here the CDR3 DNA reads TGTGCCAGCAGCCTAGGGGGCTCTGCCAACGAAAAACTATTTTTT. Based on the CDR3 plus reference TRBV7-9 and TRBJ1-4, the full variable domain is DTGVSQNPRHKITKRGQNVTFRCDPISEHNRLYWYRQTLGQGPEFLTYFQNEAQLEKSRLLSDRFSAERPKGSFSTLEIQRTEQGDSAMYLCASSLGGSANEKLFFGSGTQLSVL.

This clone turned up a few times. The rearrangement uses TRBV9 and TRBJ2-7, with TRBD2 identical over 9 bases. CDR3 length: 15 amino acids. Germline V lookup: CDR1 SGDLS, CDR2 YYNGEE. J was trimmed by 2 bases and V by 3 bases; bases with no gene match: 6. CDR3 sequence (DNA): TGTGCCAGCAGCGGGCCGGCGGGAGGGCCCTACGAGCAGTACTTC. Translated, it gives CASSGPAGGPYEQYF.

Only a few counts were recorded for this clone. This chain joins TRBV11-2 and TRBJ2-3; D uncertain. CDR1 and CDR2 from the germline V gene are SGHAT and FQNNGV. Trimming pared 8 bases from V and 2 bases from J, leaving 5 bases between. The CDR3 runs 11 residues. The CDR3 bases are TGTGCCAGCCTGACCACAGATACGCAGTATTTT. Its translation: CASLTTDTQYF.

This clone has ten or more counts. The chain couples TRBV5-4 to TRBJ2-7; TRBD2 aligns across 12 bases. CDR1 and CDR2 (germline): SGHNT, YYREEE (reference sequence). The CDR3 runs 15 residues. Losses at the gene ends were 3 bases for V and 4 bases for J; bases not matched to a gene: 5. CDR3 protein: CASSWASGRGYEQYF. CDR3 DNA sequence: TGTGCCAGCAGCTGGGCTAGCGGGAGGGGATACGAGCAGTACTTC.

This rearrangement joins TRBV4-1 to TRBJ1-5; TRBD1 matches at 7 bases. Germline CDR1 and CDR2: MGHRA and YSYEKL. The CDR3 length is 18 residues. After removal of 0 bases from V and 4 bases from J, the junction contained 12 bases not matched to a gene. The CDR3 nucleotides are TGCGCCAGCAGCCAAGATTTTGGTGCGGGACAGAGGAATCAGCCCCAGCATTTT. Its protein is CASSQDFGAGQRNQPQHF.

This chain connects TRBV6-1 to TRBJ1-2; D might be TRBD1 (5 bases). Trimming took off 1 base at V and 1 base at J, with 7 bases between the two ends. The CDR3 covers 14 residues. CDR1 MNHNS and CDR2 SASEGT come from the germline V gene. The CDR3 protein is CASSEGGGNYGYTF. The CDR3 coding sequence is TGTGCCAGCAGTGAAGGGGGGGGTAACTATGGCTACACCTTC.

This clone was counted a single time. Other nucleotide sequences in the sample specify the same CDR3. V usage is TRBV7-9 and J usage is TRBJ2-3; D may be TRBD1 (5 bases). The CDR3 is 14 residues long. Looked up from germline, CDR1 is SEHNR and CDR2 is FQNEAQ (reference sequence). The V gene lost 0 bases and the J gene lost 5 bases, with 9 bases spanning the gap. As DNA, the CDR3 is TGTGCCAGCAGCTTAGCAGGGGTGGGAGATACGCAGTATTTT. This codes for CASSLAGVGDTQYF.

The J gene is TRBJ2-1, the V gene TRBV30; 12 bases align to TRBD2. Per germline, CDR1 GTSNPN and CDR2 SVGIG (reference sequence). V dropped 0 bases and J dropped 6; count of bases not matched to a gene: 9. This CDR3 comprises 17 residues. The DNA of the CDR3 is TGTGCCTGGAGTGTACGTATGACTAGCGGGAGCCGCAATGAGCAGTTCTTC. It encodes CAWSVRMTSGSRNEQFF. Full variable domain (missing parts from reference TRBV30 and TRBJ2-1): SQTIHQWPATLVQPVGSPLSLECTVEGTSNPNLYWYRQAAGRGLQLLFYSVGIGQISSEVPQNLSASRPQDRQFILSSKKLLLSDSGFYLCAWSVRMTSGSRNEQFFGPGTRLTVL.

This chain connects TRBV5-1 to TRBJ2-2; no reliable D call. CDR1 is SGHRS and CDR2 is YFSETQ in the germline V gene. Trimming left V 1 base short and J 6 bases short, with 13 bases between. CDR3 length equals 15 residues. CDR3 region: CASSLRSYPPGELFF. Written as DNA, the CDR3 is TGCGCCAGCAGCTTGAGGTCTTATCCACCCGGGGAGCTGTTTTTT.